The 18 T cell receptor beta chains in this list originate from one sample, sequenced in a study of T-cell memory formation after mild COVID-19. TCRdb fed the 5' RACE reads into MiXCR, producing one record per CDR3 protein. The profile shows fewer than 200,000 distinct CDR3 sequences, 10% to 15% of them singletons. Specimen: PBMCs or a T cell subset sorted from them (not recorded which). These receptors originate from a man aged 18-30 years who had mild COVID-19 (a few samples of this study predate the infection). Cell type and time point are not known.

The chain has TRBV6-2 or TRBV6-3 and TRBJ2-3; TRBD1 might be the D (6 bases). V was clipped by 5 bases and J by 2 bases, with 11 bases between them. Germline V gene data show CDR1 as MNHEY and CDR2 as SVGEGT. CDR3 size: 14 residues. The CDR3 nucleotides are TGTGCCAGCAGTCTACGGACAGTCACAGATACGCAGTATTTT. Its translation: CASSLRTVTDTQYF.

In this sample, this clonotype turned up a few times. The chain recombines TRBV3-1 with TRBJ2-1; 13 positions match TRBD2. Germline values: CDR1 LGHDT, CDR2 YNNKEL (reference sequence). The CDR3 has 17 residues. Trimming took 4 bases from V and 3 from J; bases not matched to a gene: 6. The CDR3 here is CASSLRLAGGLYNEQFF. The CDR3 DNA reads TGTGCCAGCAGCCTTAGACTAGCGGGGGGCCTCTACAATGAGCAGTTCTTC.

This clonotype appeared a few times. The chain joins TRBV6-6 to TRBJ2-2; the D gene is possibly TRBD2 (6 bases). The germline gives CDR1 MNHNY, CDR2 SVGAGI (reference sequence). The V end lost 6 bases, the J end lost 6 bases, and 14 bases lay between the germline ends. The CDR3 length is 14 residues. In DNA, the CDR3 is TGTGCCAGCAGGGGCGGGGTGTTAGCCGGGGAGCTGTTTTTT. Amino acids: CASRGGVLAGELFF.

V and J are TRBV6-5 and TRBJ1-1, with D tentatively TRBD1 (6 bases). There are 12 residues in the CDR3. The germline CDR1 and CDR2 sequences are MNHEY and SVGAGI. V dropped 9 bases and J dropped 5 bases, with 13 bases sitting between them. CDR3 region: CASTRGGTEAFF. DNA of the CDR3: TGTGCCAGTACTAGGGGGGGTACTGAAGCTTTCTTT.

This clonotype was counted between two and nine times. The chain links TRBV20-1 to TRBJ1-2; TRBD1 aligns across 12 bases. Looked up from germline, CDR1 is DFQATT and CDR2 is SNEGSKA (reference sequence). The junction had 6 bases not matched to a gene; V was cut back by 3 bases and J by 7 bases. The CDR3 covers 14 residues. The CDR3 sequence is CSASPGTGGPGYTF. The CDR3 nucleotides are TGCAGTGCTAGCCCCGGGACAGGGGGCCCTGGCTACACCTTC.

This clonotype has a count of ten or more. The chain employs TRBV29-1 and TRBJ2-7; TRBD1 matches at 11 bases. Germline CDR1 SQVTM, CDR2 ANQGSEA. Trimming took 8 bases from V and 4 from J; bases not matched to a gene: 10. The CDR3 length is 14 residues. CDR3 in DNA: TGCAGCATTAGGACAGGGGGCTCCTCGTACGAGCAGTACTTC. This sequence encodes CSIRTGGSSYEQYF.

J is TRBJ2-2 and V is TRBV4-3, with no clear D. Germline V gene data show CDR1 as LGHNA and CDR2 as YSLEER. This CDR3 has 14 residues. With 1 base removed from V and 4 bases from J, the gap between germline ends came to 7 bases. The CDR3 nucleotides are TGCGCCAGCAGCCAAGCGCTCCCCACCGGGGAGCTGTTTTTT. This gives the protein CASSQALPTGELFF.

This clonotype has more than one count but fewer than ten. V gene TRBV3-1 combines with J gene TRBJ1-6; unclear D gene. With 4 bases removed from V and 9 bases from J, the gap between germline ends came to 7 bases. In germline, CDR1 is LGHDT, CDR2 YNNKEL (reference sequence). The CDR3 contains 12 residues. The CDR3 reads CASSLTRSPLHF. The CDR3 DNA reads TGTGCCAGCAGCCTGACACGTTCACCCCTCCACTTT.

This clonotype was seen a few times. J is TRBJ2-7 and V is TRBV29-1; D possibly corresponds to TRBD1 (6 bases). Germline V gene lookup returns CDR1 SQVTM and CDR2 ANQGSEA. V lost 4 bases and J 2 bases, leaving 6 bases between the germline ends. This CDR3 spans 11 amino acids. The CDR3, as DNA: TGCAGCGTTGGGGACACCTACGAGCAGTACGTC. This gives the protein CSVGDTYEQYV.

V usage is TRBV27 and J usage is TRBJ1-5; no firm D call. CDR3 length: 14 amino acids. V lost 2 bases, J lost 3 bases, and 8 bases lay in between. Germline V lookup: CDR1 MNHEY, CDR2 SMNVEV (reference sequence). The CDR3 spells CASSLTRLNQPQHF. CDR3 DNA: TGTGCCAGCAGTTTAACCAGGCTCAATCAGCCCCAGCATTTT.

This clonotype was seen ten or more times. The CDR3 nucleotides are TGTGCCAGCAGCTCCGGACAGGCCAACACTGAAGCTTTCTTT. Protein sequence: CASSSGQANTEAFF. The chain carries TRBV5-6 and TRBJ1-1, with 7 bases aligning to TRBD1. The length of the CDR3 is 14 residues. J gave up 2 bases and V 3 bases, and 4 bases lay outside the gene matches. The V gene's germline CDR1 is SGHDT and CDR2 YYEEEE.

This clonotype was observed at least ten times. The chain combines TRBV12-3 or TRBV12-4 with TRBJ2-5, with TRBD2 identical over 7 bases. This CDR3 contains 14 residues. V was clipped by 6 bases and J by 3 bases; unmatched bases: 7. This chain's CDR3 is CASSTLAREETQYF. For the CDR3, the DNA is TGTGCCAGCAGCACACTAGCGCGTGAAGAGACCCAGTACTTC.

This rearrangement joins TRBV30 to TRBJ1-1, with D possibly being TRBD1 (5 bases). Per germline, CDR1 GTSNPN and CDR2 SVGIG (reference sequence). This CDR3 is 13 amino acids long. Trimming cost V 2 bases and J 9 bases, with 16 bases left between them. This CDR3 is CAWSPGGGIKAFF. The CDR3 bases are TGTGCCTGGAGTCCCGGGGGAGGTATTAAAGCTTTCTTT.

V usage is TRBV10-3 and J usage is TRBJ1-1; maybe TRBD1 (6 bases). The CDR3 runs to 16 residues. V was clipped by 10 bases and J by 1 base, with 22 bases between them. Germline CDR1 and CDR2: ENHRY and SYGVKD. For the CDR3, the DNA is TGTGCCACCGAATACTCACCCGGGACACCGAACACTGAAGCTTTCTTT. Protein sequence: CATEYSPGTPNTEAFF.

In regard to this clonotype: Given the absence of the conserved phenylalanine or tryptophan at the CDR3 end, a read error is likely. J is TRBJ1-5 and V is TRBV12-3 or TRBV12-4, with D tentatively TRBD1 (6 bases). V gave up 7 bases and J gave up 0 bases, with 10 bases separating them. The CDR3 loop spans 14 amino acids. The CDR3 region is CASTRTDSNQPQHC. In DNA, the CDR3 is TGTGCCAGCACCCGGACAGATAGCAATCAGCCCCAGCATTGT.

This sequence joins TRBV11-2 and TRBJ2-7; the D is unclear. Looked up from germline, CDR1 is SGHAT and CDR2 is FQNNGV. The CDR3 length is 13 residues. The germline V and J ends were trimmed by 1 base and 6 bases, with 10 bases remaining between them. CDR3 residues: CASSLVSSSEQYF. The CDR3 DNA reads as TGTGCCAGCAGCTTAGTTTCCAGTTCCGAGCAGTACTTC.

This clonotype appeared a few times. The chain combines TRBV27 with TRBJ2-7; D is unresolved. The germline V and J ends were trimmed by 5 bases and 3 bases, with 14 bases remaining between them. CDR1 is MNHEY, CDR2 SMNVEV, per germline (reference sequence). CDR3 length equals 14 residues. CDR3 region: CASSPFASGYEQYF. CDR3 coding DNA: TGTGCCAGCAGTCCCTTCGCCTCCGGCTACGAGCAGTACTTC.

This clonotype was seen at least ten times. V is TRBV5-6 and J is TRBJ2-3; the match to TRBD2 covers 7 bases. The CDR3 is 16 residues long. Germline V gene sequence: CDR1 SGHDT, CDR2 YYEEEE. V shed 3 bases, J shed 1 base, and the junction held 8 bases outside the gene matches. The CDR3 sequence: CASSSSPSGGTDTQYF. CDR3 DNA sequence: TGTGCCAGCAGCTCCTCCCCAAGCGGGGGCACAGATACGCAGTATTTT.